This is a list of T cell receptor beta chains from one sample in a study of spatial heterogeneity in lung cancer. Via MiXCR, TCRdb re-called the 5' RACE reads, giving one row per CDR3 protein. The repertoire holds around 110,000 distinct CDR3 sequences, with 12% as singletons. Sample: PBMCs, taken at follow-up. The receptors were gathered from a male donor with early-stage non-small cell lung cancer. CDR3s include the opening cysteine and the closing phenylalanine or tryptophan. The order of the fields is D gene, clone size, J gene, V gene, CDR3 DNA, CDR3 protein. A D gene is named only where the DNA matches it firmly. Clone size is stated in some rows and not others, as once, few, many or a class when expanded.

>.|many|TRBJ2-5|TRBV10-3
TGTGCCATCAGAGACCCCCCCGGAGAGACCCAGTACTTC
CAIRDPPGETQYF
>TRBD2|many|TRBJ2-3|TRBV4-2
TGTGCCAGCAGCCATGTCCCGGGACTAGCGGGGGGACGCACAGATACGCAGTATTTT
CASSHVPGLAGGRTDTQYF
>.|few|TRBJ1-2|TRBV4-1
TGCGCCAGCAGCCAAGAGATTTCGGGGGGCCGATGGGGCTACACCTTC
CASSQEISGGRWGYTF
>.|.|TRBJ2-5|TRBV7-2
TGTGCCAGCACCCCTTACGGAGCAGAGACCCAGTACTTC
CASTPYGAETQYF
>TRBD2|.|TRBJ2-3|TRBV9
TGTGCCAGCAGCGTAGGGAGCGGGGCCACAGATACGCAGTATTTT
CASSVGSGATDTQYF
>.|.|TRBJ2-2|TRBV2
TGTGCCAGCACAGGGACCGGGGAGCTGTTTTTT
CASTGTGELFF
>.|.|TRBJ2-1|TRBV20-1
TGCAGCGCTAGACCTCCGACATTCAGCTCCTACAATGAGCAGTTCTTC
CSARPPTFSSYNEQFF
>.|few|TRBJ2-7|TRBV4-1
TGCGCCAGCAGCTCTCGTAGCGGTGGCTACGAGCAGTACTTC
CASSSRSGGYEQYF
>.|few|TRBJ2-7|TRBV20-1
TGCAGTGCTAGACCAACCGGGACCACTACCTACGAGCAGTACTTC
CSARPTGTTTYEQYF
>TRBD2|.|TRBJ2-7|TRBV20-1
TGCAGTGCTAGACGGCTAGCGGGGGCTGAGCAGTACTTC
CSARRLAGAEQYF
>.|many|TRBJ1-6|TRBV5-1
TGCGCCAGCCGCCCGAGCGGGTTTAATTCACCCCTCCACTTT
CASRPSGFNSPLHF
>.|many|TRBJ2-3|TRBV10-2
TGCGCCAGCAGTGAGTCGATGAGAAGCACAGATACGCAGTATTTT
CASSESMRSTDTQYF
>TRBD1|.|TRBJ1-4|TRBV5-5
TGTGCCAGCAGCCTCGCTCCGGGACAGGGAGGAGAAAAACTGTTTTTT
CASSLAPGQGGEKLFF
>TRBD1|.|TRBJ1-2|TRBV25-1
TGTGCCGCACAGGGGTATGGCTACACCTTC
CAAQGYGYTF
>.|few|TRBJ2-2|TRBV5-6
TGTGCCAGCAGCATGCCCACCGGGGAGCTGTTTTTT
CASSMPTGELFF
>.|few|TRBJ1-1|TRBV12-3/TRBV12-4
TGTGCCAGCAGTTTAAGCCGAGTGAACACTGAAGCTTTCTTT
CASSLSRVNTEAFF
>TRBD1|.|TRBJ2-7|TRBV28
TGTGCCAGCAGTCTCGGACAGGGATTTGACTTC
CASSLGQGFDF
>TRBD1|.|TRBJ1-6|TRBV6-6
TGTGCCAGCAGCAGGGGACAGGGACGAAATTCACCCCTCCACTTT
CASSRGQGRNSPLHF
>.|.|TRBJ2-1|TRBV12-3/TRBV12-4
TGTGCCAGCAGGTCGAGTCGTAACTCACCTCGGTTCTTC
CASRSSRNSPRFF
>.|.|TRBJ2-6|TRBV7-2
TGTGCCAGCGGATTAGGGGCCCCTGGGGCCAACGTCCTGACTTTC
CASGLGAPGANVLTF
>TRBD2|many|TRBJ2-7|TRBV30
TGTGCCTGGACCCCCGGGGGGGCGGGCGAGCAGTACTTC
CAWTPGGAGEQYF
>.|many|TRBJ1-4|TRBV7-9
TGTGCCAGCAGCTTAGGTTTGCGAACTAATGAAAAACTGTTTTTT
CASSLGLRTNEKLFF
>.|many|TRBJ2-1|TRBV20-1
TGCAGTGCCCCACCAAGGAGAGGCAATGAGCAGTTCTTC
CSAPPRRGNEQFF
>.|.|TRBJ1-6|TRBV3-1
TGTGCCAGCAGCCAAGTCAGAGGGAATTCACCCCTCCACTTT
CASSQVRGNSPLHF
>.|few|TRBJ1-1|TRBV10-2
TGCGCCAGCAGGGACCAGGGACACCCCAACACTGAAGCCTTCTTT
CASRDQGHPNTEAFF
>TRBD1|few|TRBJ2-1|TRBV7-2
TGTGCCGGACTCCGGACAGGGGGCAATGAGCAGTTCTTC
CAGLRTGGNEQFF
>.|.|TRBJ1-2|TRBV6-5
TGTGCCAGTAACGAGGGGGGGAGGGACTATGGCTACACCTTC
CASNEGGRDYGYTF
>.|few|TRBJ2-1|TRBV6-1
TGTGCCAGCAGTGAAGTTGGGCCTAGGGCAGAGTTCTTC
CASSEVGPRAEFF
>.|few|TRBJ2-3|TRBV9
TGTGCCAGCAATCGGAGAACCACAGATACGCAGTATTTT
CASNRRTTDTQYF
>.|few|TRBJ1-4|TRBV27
TGTGCCAGCAGTTTCCTCGGTGAAAAACTGTTTTTT
CASSFLGEKLFF
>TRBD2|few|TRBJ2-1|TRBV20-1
TGCAGTGCTAGTAGCCCTAGCGGGGGGGCAGGTGAGCAGTTCTTC
CSASSPSGGAGEQFF
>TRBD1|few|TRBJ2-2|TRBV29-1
TGCAGCGTGGGGACAGGGGGCCTCCGGGAGCTGTTTTTT
CSVGTGGLRELFF
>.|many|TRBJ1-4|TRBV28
TGTGCCAGCAGCAGCCCGTTCGGGGGCGAAAATGAAAAACTGTTTTTT
CASSSPFGGENEKLFF
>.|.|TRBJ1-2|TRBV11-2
TGTGCCAGCGCCTCAGGGACGTCAGCTGATGGCTACACCTTC
CASASGTSADGYTF
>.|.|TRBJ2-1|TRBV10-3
TGTGCCATCGACCCAGGGGGGGGCTCCTACAATGAGCAGTTCTTC
CAIDPGGGSYNEQFF
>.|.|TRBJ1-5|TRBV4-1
TGCGCCAGCAGCCTGCAGGGGATTAGCAATCAGCCCCAGCATTTT
CASSLQGISNQPQHF
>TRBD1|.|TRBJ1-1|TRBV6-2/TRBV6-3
TGTGCCAGCAGTCCACAGGGGGAAACTGAAGCTTTCTTT
CASSPQGETEAFF
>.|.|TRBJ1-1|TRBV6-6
TGTGCCAGCACATTTTTCAGGGGCGCGAACACTGAAGCTTTCTTT
CASTFFRGANTEAFF
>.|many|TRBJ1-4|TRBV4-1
TGCGCCAGCAGCCGCGAGGGTCTTACGGGCAATGAAAAACTGTTTTTT
CASSREGLTGNEKLFF
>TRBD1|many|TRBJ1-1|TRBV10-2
TGCGCCAGCAGGCACTTAGGACAGGGAGGGACTGAAGCTTTCTTT
CASRHLGQGGTEAFF
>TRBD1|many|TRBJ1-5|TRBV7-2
TGTGCCAGCAGCTTTGCAGGGGGCAGCAATCAGCCCCAGCATTTT
CASSFAGGSNQPQHF
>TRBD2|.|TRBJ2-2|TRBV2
TGTGCCAGCAGTGGGACTAGTAACACCGGGGAGCTGTTTTTT
CASSGTSNTGELFF
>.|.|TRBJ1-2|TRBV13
TGTGCCAGCAGCTTAGTCCCGGGGCCCTCTTCTAACTATGGCTACACCTTC
CASSLVPGPSSNYGYTF
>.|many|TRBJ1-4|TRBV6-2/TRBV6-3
TGTGCCAGCAGTCGCTCCGGAGAATTGAGAGAAAAACTGTTTTTT
CASSRSGELREKLFF
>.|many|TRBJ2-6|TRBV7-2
TGTGCCAGCAGCCGCTCTGGGGCCAACGTCCTGACTTTC
CASSRSGANVLTF
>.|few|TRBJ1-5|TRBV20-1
TGCAGTGCCAAGATTGGCTCCCGCTTTTCAGAGCCCCAGCATTTT
CSAKIGSRFSEPQHF
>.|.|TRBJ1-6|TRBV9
TGTGCCAGCAGCGTAGAAACCCCCAATTCACCCCTCCACTTT
CASSVETPNSPLHF
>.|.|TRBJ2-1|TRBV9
TGTGCCGGAGGCCGGACAGACAATGAGCAGTTCTTC
CAGGRTDNEQFF
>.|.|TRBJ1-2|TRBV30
TGTGCCTGGACAGGGCGTAACTATGGCTACACCTTC
CAWTGRNYGYTF
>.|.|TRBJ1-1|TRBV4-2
TGTGCCAGCAGCCAAGAAAAGACACTGAACACTGAAGCTTTCTTT
CASSQEKTLNTEAFF
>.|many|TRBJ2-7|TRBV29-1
TGCAGCGTTGGTAAGGGGACGGGGTACGAGCAGTACTTC
CSVGKGTGYEQYF
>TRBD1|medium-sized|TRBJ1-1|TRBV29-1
TGCAGCGTCCGGACAGGGAGAGACACTGAAGCTTTCTTT
CSVRTGRDTEAFF
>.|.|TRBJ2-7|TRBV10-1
TGCGCCAGAACGTACAGGGCTCACGAGCAGTACTTC
CARTYRAHEQYF
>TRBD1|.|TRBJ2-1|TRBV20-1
TGCAGTGCTAGCGTCCCTCCCGGGACAGCCTACAATGAGCAGTTCTTC
CSASVPPGTAYNEQFF
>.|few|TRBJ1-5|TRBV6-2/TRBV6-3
TGTGCCAGCAGCCCGGTCCGAAGCAATCAGCCCCAGCATTTT
CASSPVRSNQPQHF
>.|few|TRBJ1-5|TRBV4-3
TGCGCCAGCAGCCAAGAGGGGAAAACTTATCAGCCCCAGCATTTT
CASSQEGKTYQPQHF
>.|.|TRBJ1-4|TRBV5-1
TGCGCCAGCAGCTATGGGCGAGGGAATGAAAAACTGTTTTTT
CASSYGRGNEKLFF